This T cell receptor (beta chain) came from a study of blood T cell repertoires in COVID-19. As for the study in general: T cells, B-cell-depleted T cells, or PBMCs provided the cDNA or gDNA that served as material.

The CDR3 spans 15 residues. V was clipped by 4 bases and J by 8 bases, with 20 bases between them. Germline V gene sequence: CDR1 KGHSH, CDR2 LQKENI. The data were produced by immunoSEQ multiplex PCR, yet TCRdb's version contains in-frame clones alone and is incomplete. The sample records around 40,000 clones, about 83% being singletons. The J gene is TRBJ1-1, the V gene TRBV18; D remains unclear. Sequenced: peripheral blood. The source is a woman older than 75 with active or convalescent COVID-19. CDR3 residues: CASSLGDYVAREAFF. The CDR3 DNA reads TGTGCCAGCTCACTAGGAGACTACGTCGCGCGAGAAGCTTTCTTT.